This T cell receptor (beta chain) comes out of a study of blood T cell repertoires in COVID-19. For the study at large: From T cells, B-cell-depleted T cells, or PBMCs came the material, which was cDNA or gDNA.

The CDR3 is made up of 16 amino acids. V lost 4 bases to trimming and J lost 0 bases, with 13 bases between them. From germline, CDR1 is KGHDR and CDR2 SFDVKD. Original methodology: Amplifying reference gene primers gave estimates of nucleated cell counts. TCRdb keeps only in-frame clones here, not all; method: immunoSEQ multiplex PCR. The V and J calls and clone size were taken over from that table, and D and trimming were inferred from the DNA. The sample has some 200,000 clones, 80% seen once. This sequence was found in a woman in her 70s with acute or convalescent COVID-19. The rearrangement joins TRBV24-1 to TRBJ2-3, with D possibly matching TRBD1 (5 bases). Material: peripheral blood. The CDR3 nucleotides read TGTGCCACCAGTGAAGGGGCCCGTGGCAGCACAGATACGCAGTATTTT. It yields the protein CATSEGARGSTDTQYF.